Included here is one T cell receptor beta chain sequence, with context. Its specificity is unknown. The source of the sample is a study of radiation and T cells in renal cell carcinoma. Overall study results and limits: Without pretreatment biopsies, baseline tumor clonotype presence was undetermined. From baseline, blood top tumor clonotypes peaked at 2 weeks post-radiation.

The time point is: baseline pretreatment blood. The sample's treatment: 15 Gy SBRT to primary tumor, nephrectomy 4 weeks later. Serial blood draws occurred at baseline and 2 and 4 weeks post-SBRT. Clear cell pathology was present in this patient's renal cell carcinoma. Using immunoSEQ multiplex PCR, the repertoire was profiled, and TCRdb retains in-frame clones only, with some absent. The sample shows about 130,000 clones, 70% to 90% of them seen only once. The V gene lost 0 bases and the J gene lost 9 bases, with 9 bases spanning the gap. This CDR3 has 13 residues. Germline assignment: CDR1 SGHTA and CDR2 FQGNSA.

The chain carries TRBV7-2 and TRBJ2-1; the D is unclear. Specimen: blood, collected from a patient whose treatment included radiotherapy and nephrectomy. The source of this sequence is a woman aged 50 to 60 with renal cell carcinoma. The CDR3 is CASSLASPSEQFF. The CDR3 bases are TGTGCCAGCAGCTTAGCTTCCCCAAGTGAGCAGTTCTTC.